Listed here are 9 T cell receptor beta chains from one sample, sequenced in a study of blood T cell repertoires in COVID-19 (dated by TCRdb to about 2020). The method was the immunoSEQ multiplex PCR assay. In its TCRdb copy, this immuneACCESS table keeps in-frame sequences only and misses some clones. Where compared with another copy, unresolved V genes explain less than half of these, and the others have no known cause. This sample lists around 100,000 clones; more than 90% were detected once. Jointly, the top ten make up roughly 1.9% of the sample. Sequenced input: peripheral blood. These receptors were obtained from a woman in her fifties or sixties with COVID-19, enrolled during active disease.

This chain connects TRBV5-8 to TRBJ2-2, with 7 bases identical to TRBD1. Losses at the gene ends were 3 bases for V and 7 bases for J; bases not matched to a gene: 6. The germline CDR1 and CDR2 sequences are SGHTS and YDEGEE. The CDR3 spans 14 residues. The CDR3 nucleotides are TGTGCCAGCAGCTACGGACAGGCCGGCGGGGAGCTGTTTTTT. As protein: CASSYGQAGGELFF.

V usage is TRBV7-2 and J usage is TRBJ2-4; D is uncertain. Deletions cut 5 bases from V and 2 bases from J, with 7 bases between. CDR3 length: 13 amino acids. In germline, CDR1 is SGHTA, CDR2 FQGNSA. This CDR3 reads CASSHSPKNIQYF. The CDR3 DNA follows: TGTGCCAGCAGCCATAGCCCCAAAAACATTCAGTACTTC.

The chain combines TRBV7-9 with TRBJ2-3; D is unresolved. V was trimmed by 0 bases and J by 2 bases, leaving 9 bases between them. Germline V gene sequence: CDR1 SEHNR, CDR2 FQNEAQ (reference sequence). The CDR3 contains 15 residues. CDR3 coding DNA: TGTGCCAGCAGCTTAGCGCTCGGAGCCACAGATACGCAGTATTTT. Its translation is CASSLALGATDTQYF.

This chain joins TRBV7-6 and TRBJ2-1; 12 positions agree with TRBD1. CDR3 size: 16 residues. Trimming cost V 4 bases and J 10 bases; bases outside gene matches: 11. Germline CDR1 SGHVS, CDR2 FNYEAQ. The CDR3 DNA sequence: TGTGCCAGCAGCTCCTCATGGGGACAGGGGGCGAGGGAGCAGTTCTTC. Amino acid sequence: CASSSSWGQGAREQFF. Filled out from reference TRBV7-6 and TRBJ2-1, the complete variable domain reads GAGVSQSPRYKVTKRGQDVALRCDPISGHVSLYWYRQALGQGPEFLTYFNYEAQQDKSGLPNDRFSAERPEGSISTLTIQRTEQRDSAMYRCASSSSWGQGAREQFFGPGTRLTVL.

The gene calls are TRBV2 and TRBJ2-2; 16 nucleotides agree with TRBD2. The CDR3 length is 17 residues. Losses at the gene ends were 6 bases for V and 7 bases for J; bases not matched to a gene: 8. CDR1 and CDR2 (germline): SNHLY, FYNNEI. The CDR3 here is CASSAGTSGGANGELFF. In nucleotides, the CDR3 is TGTGCCAGCAGCGCCGGGACTAGCGGGGGGGCCAACGGGGAGCTGTTTTTT.

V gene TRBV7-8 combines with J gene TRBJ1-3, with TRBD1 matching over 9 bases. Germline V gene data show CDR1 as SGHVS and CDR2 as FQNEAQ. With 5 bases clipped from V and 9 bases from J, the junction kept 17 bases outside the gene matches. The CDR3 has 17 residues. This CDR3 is CASSPNSGTGLWGTIYF. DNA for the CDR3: TGTGCCAGCAGCCCAAACTCAGGGACAGGGTTGTGGGGCACCATATATTTT. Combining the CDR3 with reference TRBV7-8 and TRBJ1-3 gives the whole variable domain GAGVSQSPRYKVAKRGQDVALRCDPISGHVSLFWYQQALGQGPEFLTYFQNEAQLDKSGLPSDRFFAERPEGSVSTLKIQRTQQEDSAVYLCASSPNSGTGLWGTIYFGEGSWLTVV.

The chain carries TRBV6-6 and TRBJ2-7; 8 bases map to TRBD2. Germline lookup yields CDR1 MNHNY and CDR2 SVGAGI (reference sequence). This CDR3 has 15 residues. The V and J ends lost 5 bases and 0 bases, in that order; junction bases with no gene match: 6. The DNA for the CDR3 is TGTGCCAGCAGTGCGGGGGCGGGGGGCTCCTACGAGCAGTACTTC. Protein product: CASSAGAGGSYEQYF.

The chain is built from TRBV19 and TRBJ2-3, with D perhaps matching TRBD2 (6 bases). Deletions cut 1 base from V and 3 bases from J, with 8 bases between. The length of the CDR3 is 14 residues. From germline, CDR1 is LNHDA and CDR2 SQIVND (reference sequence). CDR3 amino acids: CASSIVSGTDTQYF. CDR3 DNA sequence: TGTGCCAGTAGTATAGTTAGCGGAACAGATACGCAGTATTTT.

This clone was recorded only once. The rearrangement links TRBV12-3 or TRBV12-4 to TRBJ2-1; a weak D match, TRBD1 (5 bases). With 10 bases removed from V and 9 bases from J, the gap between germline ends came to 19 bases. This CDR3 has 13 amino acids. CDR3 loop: CATVRQLRGEQFF. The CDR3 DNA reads TGTGCCACCGTCAGACAGCTTAGGGGTGAGCAGTTCTTC.